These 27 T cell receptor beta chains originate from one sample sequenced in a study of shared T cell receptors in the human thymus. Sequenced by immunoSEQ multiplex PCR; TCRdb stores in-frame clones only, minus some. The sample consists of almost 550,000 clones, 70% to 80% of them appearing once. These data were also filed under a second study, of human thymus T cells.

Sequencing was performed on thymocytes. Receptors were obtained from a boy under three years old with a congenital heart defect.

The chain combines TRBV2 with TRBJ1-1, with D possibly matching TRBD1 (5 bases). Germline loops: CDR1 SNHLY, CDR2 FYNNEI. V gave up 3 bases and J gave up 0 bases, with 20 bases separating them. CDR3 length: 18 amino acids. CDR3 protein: CASSDRDSRSFMNTEAFF. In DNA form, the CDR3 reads TGTGCCAGCAGTGATAGGGACTCACGATCGTTCATGAACACTGAAGCTTTCTTT. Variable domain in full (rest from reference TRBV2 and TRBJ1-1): EPEVTQTPSHQVTQMGQEVILRCVPISNHLYFYWYRQILGQKVEFLVSFYNNEISEKSEIFDDQFSVERPDGSNFTLKIRSTKLEDSAMYFCASSDRDSRSFMNTEAFFGQGTRLTVV.

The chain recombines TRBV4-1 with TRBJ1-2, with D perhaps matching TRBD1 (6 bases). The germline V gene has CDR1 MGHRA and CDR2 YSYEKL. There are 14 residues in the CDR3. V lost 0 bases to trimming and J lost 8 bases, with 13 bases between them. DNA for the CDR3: TGCGCCAGCAGCCAAGATGGGGGGGCGAAGGGCTACACCTTC. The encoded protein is CASSQDGGAKGYTF.

CDR3 in amino acids: CASSSGLSRRSGQPNTEAFF. For the CDR3, the DNA is TGTGCCAGCAGCTCGGGCCTGTCACGACGTTCGGGACAGCCCAACACTGAAGCTTTCTTT. The V gene is TRBV5-8, the J gene TRBJ1-1, with TRBD1 matching over 7 bases. The CDR3 has 20 residues. Germline CDR1 reads SGHTS; CDR2 reads YDEGEE. J gave up 2 bases and V 3 bases, and 22 bases lay outside the gene matches.

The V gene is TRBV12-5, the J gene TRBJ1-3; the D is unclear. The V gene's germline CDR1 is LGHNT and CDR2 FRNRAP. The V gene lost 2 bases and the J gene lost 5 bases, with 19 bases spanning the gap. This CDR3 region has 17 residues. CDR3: CASGLPQPPGKRNTIYF. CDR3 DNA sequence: TGTGCTAGTGGTTTGCCGCAACCCCCGGGGAAAAGAAACACCATATATTTT.

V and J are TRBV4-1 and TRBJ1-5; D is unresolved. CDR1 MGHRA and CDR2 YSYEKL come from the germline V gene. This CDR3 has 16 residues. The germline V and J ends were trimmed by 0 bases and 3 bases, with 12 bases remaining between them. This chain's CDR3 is CASSQEAQLFNQPQHF. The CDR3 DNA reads TGCGCCAGCAGCCAAGAAGCTCAACTCTTCAATCAGCCCCAGCATTTT.

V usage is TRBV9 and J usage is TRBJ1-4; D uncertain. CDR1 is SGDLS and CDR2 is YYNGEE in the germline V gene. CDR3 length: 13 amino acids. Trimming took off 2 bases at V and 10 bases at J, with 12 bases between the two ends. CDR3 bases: TGTGCCAGCAGCGTTTACGCCAGCGGAAAACTGTTTTTT. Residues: CASSVYASGKLFF.

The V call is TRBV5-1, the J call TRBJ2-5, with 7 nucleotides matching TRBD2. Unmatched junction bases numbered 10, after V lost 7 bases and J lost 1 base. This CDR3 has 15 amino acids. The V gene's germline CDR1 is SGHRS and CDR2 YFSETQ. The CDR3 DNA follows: TGCGCCAGCGGTCCCAGTGCGGGAGCCCAAGAGACCCAGTACTTC. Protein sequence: CASGPSAGAQETQYF.

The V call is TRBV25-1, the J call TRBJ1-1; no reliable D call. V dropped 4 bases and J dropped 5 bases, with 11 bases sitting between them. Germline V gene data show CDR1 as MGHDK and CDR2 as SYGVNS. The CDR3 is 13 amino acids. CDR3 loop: CASSGGEGTEAFF. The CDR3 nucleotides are TGTGCCAGCAGTGGCGGAGAAGGAACTGAAGCTTTCTTT.

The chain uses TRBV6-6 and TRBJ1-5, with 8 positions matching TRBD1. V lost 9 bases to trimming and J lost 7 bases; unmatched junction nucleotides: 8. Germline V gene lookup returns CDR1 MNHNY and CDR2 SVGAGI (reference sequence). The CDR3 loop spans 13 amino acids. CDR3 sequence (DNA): TGTGCCAGTCTCGCAGGGGGCAGCCAGCCCCAGCATTTT. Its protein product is CASLAGGSQPQHF.

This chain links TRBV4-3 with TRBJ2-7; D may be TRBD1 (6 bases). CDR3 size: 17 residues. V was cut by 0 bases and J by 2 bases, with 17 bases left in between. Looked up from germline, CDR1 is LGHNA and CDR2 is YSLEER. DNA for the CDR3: TGCGCCAGCAGCCAAGATCTGGCAGGGGCGCCCACCTACGAGCAGTACTTC. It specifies CASSQDLAGAPTYEQYF.

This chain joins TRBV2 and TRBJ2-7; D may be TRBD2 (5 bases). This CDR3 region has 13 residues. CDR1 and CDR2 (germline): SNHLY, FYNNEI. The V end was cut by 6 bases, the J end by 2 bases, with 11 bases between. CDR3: CASRPSRTYEQYF. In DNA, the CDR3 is TGTGCCAGCAGGCCTAGCAGAACCTACGAGCAGTACTTC.

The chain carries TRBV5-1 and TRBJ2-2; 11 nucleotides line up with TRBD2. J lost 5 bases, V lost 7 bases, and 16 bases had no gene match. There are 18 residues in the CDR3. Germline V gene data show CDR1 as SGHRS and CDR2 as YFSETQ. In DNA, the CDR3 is TGCGCCAGCGGAGTTCCTAGCGGGAGGAACTTAAGAACCGGGGAGCTGTTTTTT. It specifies CASGVPSGRNLRTGELFF.

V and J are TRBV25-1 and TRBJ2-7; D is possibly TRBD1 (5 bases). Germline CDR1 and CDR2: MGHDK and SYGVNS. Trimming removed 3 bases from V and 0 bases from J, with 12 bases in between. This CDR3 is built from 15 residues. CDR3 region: CASSDSRVPSYEQYF. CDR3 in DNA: TGTGCCAGCAGTGATTCCAGGGTGCCCTCCTACGAGCAGTACTTC.

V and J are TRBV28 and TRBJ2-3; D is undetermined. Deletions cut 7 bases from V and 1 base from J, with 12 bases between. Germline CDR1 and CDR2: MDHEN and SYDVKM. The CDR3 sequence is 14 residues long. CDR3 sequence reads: CASKSPSGTDTQYF. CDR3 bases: TGTGCCAGCAAAAGTCCCTCGGGCACAGATACGCAGTATTTT.

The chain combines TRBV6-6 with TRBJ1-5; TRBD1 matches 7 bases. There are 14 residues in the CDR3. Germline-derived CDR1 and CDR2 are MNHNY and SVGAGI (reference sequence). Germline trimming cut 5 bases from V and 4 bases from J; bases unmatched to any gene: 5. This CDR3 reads CASSGQVWNQPQHF. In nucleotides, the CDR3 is TGTGCCAGCAGTGGACAGGTTTGGAATCAGCCCCAGCATTTT.

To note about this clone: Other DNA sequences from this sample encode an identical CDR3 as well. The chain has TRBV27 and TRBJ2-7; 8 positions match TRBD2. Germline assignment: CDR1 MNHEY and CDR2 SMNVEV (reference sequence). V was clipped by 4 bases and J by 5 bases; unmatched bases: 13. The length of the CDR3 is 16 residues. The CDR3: CASSSLLAGFIHEQYF. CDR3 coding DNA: TGTGCCAGCAGTTCCCTCCTAGCGGGCTTCATCCACGAGCAGTACTTC.

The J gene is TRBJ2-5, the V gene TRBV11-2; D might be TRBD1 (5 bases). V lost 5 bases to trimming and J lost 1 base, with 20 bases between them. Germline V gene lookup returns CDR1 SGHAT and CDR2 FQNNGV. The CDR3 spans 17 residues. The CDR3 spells CASSPSPGKGAQETQYF. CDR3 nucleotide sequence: TGTGCCAGCAGCCCCTCCCCAGGGAAAGGGGCCCAAGAGACCCAGTACTTC.

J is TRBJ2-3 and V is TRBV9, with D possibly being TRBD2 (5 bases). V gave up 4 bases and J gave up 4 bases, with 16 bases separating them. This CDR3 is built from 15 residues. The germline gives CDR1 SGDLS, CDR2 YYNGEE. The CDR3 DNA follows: TGTGCCAGCAGCAGAACATCGGCGCGGGCAGATACGCAGTATTTT. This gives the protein CASSRTSARADTQYF.

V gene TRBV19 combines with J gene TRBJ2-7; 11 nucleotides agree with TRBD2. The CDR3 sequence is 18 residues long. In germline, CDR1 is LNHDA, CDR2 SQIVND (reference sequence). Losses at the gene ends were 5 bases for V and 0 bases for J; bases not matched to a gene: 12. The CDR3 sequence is CASSPSGTSGYSSYEQYF. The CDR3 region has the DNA TGTGCCAGTAGTCCATCCGGGACTAGCGGATACAGCTCCTACGAGCAGTACTTC.

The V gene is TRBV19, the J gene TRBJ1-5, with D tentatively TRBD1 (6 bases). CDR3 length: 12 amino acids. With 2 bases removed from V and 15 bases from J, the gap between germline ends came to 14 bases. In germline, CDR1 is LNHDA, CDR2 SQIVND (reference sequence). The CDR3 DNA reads TGTGCCAGTAGTATAAGGGACAATGAGTGGCATTTT. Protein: CASSIRDNEWHF.

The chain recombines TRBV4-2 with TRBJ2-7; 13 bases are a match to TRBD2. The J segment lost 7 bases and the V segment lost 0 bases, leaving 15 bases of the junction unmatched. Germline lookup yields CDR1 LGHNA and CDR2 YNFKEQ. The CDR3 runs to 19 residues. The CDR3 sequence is CASSQEPPTSGRAFSEQYF. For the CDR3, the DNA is TGTGCCAGCAGCCAAGAGCCTCCTACTAGCGGGAGGGCCTTTTCAGAGCAGTACTTC.

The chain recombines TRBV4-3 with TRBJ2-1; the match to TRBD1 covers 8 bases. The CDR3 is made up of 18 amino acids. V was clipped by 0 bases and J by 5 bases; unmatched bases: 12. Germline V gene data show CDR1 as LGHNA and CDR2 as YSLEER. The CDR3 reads CASSQELNRGTQDNEQFF. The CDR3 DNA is TGCGCCAGCAGCCAAGAATTGAACAGGGGGACTCAAGACAATGAGCAGTTCTTC.

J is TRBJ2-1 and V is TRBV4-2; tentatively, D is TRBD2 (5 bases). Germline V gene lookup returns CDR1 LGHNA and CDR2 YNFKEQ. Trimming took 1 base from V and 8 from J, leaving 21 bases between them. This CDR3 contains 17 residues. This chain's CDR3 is CASSQGIKVAGVYEQFF. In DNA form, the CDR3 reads TGTGCCAGCAGCCAAGGAATAAAAGTCGCGGGCGTCTATGAGCAGTTCTTC.

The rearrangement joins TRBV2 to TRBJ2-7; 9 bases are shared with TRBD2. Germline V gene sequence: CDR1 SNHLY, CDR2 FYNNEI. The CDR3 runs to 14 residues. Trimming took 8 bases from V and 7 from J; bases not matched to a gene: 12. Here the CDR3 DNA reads TGTGCCAGCCTGCTAGCGGGGACCGGGATGGAGCAGTACTTC. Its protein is CASLLAGTGMEQYF.

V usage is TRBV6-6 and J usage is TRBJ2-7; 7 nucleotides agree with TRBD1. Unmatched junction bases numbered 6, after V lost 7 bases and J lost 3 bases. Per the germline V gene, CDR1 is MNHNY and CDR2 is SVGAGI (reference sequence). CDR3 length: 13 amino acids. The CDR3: CASTTGQYYEQYF. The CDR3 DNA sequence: TGTGCCAGCACTACGGGACAGTACTACGAGCAGTACTTC.

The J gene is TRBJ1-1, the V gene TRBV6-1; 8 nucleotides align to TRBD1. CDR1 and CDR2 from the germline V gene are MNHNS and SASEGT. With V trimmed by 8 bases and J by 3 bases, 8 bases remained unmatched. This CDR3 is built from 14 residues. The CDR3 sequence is CASCSGGADTEAFF. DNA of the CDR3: TGTGCCAGCTGCTCAGGGGGCGCGGACACTGAAGCTTTCTTT.

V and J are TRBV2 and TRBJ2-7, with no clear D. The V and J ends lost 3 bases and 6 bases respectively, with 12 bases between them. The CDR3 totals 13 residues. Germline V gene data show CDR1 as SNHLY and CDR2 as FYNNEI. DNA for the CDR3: TGTGCCAGCAGTGAGTGGAGAAGGCCCGAGCAGTACTTC. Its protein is CASSEWRRPEQYF.